A single sample is the source of the 22 T cell receptor beta chains below, sequenced in a study of T cells in Graves' hyperthyroidism and ophthalmopathy. Authors of the study amplified TCR beta CDR3 regions from RNA transcripts. Researchers ran a first-round RT-PCR on the TCR CDR3 using the HTBI primer set. One entry per CDR3 protein, called by TCRdb with MiXCR from the multiplex PCR reads. The table includes about 600,000 distinct CDR3 sequences, about a sixth detected once. The specimen was blood. The receptors stem from a woman in her thirties or forties with Graves' ophthalmopathy.

This clonotype was seen many times. The chain is built from TRBV18 and TRBJ2-3; D is unclear. There are 15 residues in the CDR3. V was trimmed by 0 bases and J by 2 bases, leaving 9 bases between them. The germline CDR1 and CDR2 sequences are KGHSH and LQKENI. The CDR3 DNA reads as TGTGCCAGCTCACCACCGGGCCAGTACACAGATACGCAGTATTTT. Residues: CASSPPGQYTDTQYF.

J is TRBJ2-7 and V is TRBV6-1; D possibly corresponds to TRBD2 (5 bases). With 0 bases removed from V and 4 bases from J, the gap between germline ends came to 16 bases. CDR3 length: 16 amino acids. CDR1 is MNHNS, CDR2 SASEGT, per germline. The CDR3 sequence is CASSEASGGGGYEQYF. The CDR3 region has the DNA TGTGCCAGCAGTGAAGCGAGTGGTGGAGGCGGATACGAGCAGTACTTC.

This clonotype was observed a few times. CDR3 protein: CASSPRDEAFYGYTF. The CDR3, as DNA: TGTGCCAGCTCACCTAGGGACGAAGCTTTCTATGGCTACACCTTC. This chain links TRBV18 with TRBJ1-2; possibly TRBD1 for D (5 bases). Trimming pared 3 bases from V and 4 bases from J, leaving 15 bases between. The CDR3 is 15 amino acids. Per the germline V gene, CDR1 is KGHSH and CDR2 is LQKENI. Using reference TRBV18 and TRBJ1-2 for the parts outside the CDR3, the full variable domain is NAGVMQNPRHLVRRRGQEARLRCSPMKGHSHVYWYRQLPEEGLKFMVYLQKENIIDESGMPKERFSAEFPKEGPSILRIQQVVRGDSAAYFCASSPRDEAFYGYTFGSGTRLTVV.

This clonotype came up a few times. The chain links TRBV4-2 to TRBJ1-1; unclear D gene. Germline lookup yields CDR1 LGHNA and CDR2 YNFKEQ. Trimming removed 1 base from V and 7 bases from J, with 13 bases in between. The CDR3 runs to 14 residues. CDR3 DNA sequence: TGTGCCAGCAGCCAAGGTTTTGCGGGAATTGAAGCTTTCTTT. This translates into CASSQGFAGIEAFF.

The chain links TRBV11-2 to TRBJ2-3; D is unresolved. V lost 5 bases to trimming and J lost 2 bases, with 11 bases between them. This CDR3 spans 14 amino acids. CDR1 and CDR2 (germline): SGHAT, FQNNGV. For the CDR3, the DNA is TGTGCCAGCAGCGGGGTCCACGCCACAGATACGCAGTATTTT. It codes for CASSGVHATDTQYF.

Note on this clonotype: This sequence may be a read error, since a much larger clone differs from it by one base. This chain uses TRBV12-3 or TRBV12-4 with TRBJ1-2; unclear D gene. V shed 4 bases and J shed 4 bases, with 10 bases lying between them. The CDR3 loop spans 13 amino acids. The DNA for the CDR3 is TGTGCCAGCAGTTCGGAGTTGAGCTATGGCTACACCTTC. Translated: CASSSELSYGYTF.

This clonotype was seen repeatedly, ten times or more. The chain couples TRBV18 to TRBJ1-2; TRBD1 matches at 8 bases. The CDR3 loop spans 13 amino acids. V shed 3 bases, J shed 3 bases, and the junction held 0 bases outside the gene matches. CDR1 and CDR2 (germline): KGHSH, LQKENI. The CDR3 sequence is CASSPDRDYGYTF. In nucleotides, the CDR3 is TGTGCCAGCTCACCGGACAGGGACTATGGCTACACCTTC.

This clonotype was detected ten times or more. The gene calls are TRBV11-3 and TRBJ2-4; D perhaps matches TRBD2 (5 bases). CDR1 is SGHNT and CDR2 is YENEEA in the germline V gene. The CDR3 has 14 amino acids. V lost 5 bases and J 6 bases, leaving 14 bases between the germline ends. In DNA, the CDR3 is TGTGCCAGCAGCCTTCGGACTGATCCAAACATTCAGTACTTC. Protein sequence: CASSLRTDPNIQYF.

In this sample, this clonotype turned up many times. The rearrangement links TRBV11-2 to TRBJ2-5, with 12 positions matching TRBD2. Germline values: CDR1 SGHAT, CDR2 FQNNGV. V dropped 2 bases and J dropped 1; count of bases not matched to a gene: 2. The CDR3 length is 16 residues. CDR3 nucleotides: TGTGCCAGCAGCTTATGGACTAGCGGGACCCAAGAGACCCAGTACTTC. As protein: CASSLWTSGTQETQYF.

This clonotype was observed many times. This chain joins TRBV2 and TRBJ1-1; unclear D gene. Trimming took off 7 bases at V and 0 bases at J, with 9 bases between the two ends. The germline V gene encodes CDR1 SNHLY and CDR2 FYNNEI. CDR3 length: 13 amino acids. The DNA for the CDR3 is TGTGCCAGCAAGCGCGGGTTGAACACTGAAGCTTTCTTT. Protein product: CASKRGLNTEAFF.

This clonotype showed up many times. This chain connects TRBV2 to TRBJ2-7; 10 bases map to TRBD2. V lost 7 bases, J lost 2 bases, and 5 bases stayed unmatched. CDR1 and CDR2 from the germline V gene are SNHLY and FYNNEI. The CDR3 is 14 amino acids. The CDR3: CASMSGRVAYEQYF. The CDR3 nucleotides read TGTGCCAGCATGAGCGGGAGGGTCGCCTACGAGCAGTACTTC.

This clonotype showed up many times. This sequence joins TRBV20-1 and TRBJ1-5, with no clear D. Trimming took off 5 bases at V and 5 bases at J, with 10 bases between the two ends. The germline gives CDR1 DFQATT, CDR2 SNEGSKA (reference sequence). This CDR3 contains 12 residues. The CDR3 DNA follows: TGCAGTGCTTCTGCCACAGATCAGCCCCAGCATTTT. Translating gives CSASATDQPQHF.

This clonotype has a count of ten or more. The gene calls are TRBV3-1 and TRBJ1-4, with D uncertain. Germline CDR1 is LGHDT and CDR2 is YNNKEL (reference sequence). The V gene lost 0 bases and the J gene lost 1 base, with 9 bases spanning the gap. The CDR3 consists of 16 residues. The CDR3 spells CASSQDLAGTNEKLFF. DNA for the CDR3: TGTGCCAGCAGCCAAGATCTAGCGGGAACTAATGAAAAACTGTTTTTT.

This clonotype was seen repeatedly, ten times or more. The chain has TRBV20-1 and TRBJ2-1; possibly TRBD1 or TRBD2 for D (5 bases each). The CDR3 spans 15 residues. The germline V gene encodes CDR1 DFQATT and CDR2 SNEGSKA (reference sequence). V was shortened by 4 bases and J by 7 bases, with 20 bases between the two germline ends. Here the CDR3 reads CSATPGAAPTNEQFF. The CDR3 bases are TGCAGTGCTACCCCCGGGGCAGCACCTACAAATGAGCAGTTCTTC.

This clonotype appeared a few times. V gene TRBV12-3 or TRBV12-4 combines with J gene TRBJ1-3, with 7 bases matching TRBD1. V lost 5 bases to trimming and J lost 3 bases; unmatched junction nucleotides: 4. This CDR3 spans 14 amino acids. The CDR3 is CASSLQGYGNTIYF. CDR3 coding DNA: TGTGCCAGCAGTCTACAGGGGTATGGAAACACCATATATTTT.

This clonotype was detected ten times or more. This sequence joins TRBV27 and TRBJ2-7, with 8 positions matching TRBD2. V dropped 5 bases and J dropped 2; count of bases not matched to a gene: 8. Germline assignment: CDR1 MNHEY and CDR2 SMNVEV (reference sequence). The CDR3 is made up of 15 amino acids. The CDR3, as DNA: TGTGCCAGCAGTGCCCGCGGGGGGCCGGCCTACGAGCAGTACTTC. Translated: CASSARGGPAYEQYF.

This clonotype occurred once. The rearrangement joins TRBV19 to TRBJ1-1; D is unclear. V was cut by 0 bases and J by 1 base, with 6 bases left in between. The CDR3 contains 14 residues. The V gene's germline CDR1 is LNHDA and CDR2 SQIVND (reference sequence). CDR3 amino acids: CASSIDKGNTEAFF. CDR3 DNA: TGTGCCAGTAGTATAGATAAGGGGAACACTGAAGCTTTCTTT.

There are many counts of this clonotype. The chain links TRBV2 to TRBJ1-2; D is uncertain. Trimming took off 4 bases at V and 1 base at J, with 10 bases between the two ends. The germline gives CDR1 SNHLY, CDR2 FYNNEI. This CDR3 region has 14 residues. The CDR3 here is CASSATVGNYGYTF. Written as DNA, the CDR3 is TGTGCCAGCAGTGCAACCGTGGGTAACTATGGCTACACCTTC.

This clonotype was observed a few times. The chain links TRBV6-5 to TRBJ2-2, with a possible D match to TRBD1 (6 bases). V dropped 2 bases and J dropped 1 base, with 8 bases sitting between them. Looked up from germline, CDR1 is MNHEY and CDR2 is SVGAGI. This CDR3 is 15 amino acids long. Here the CDR3 reads CASSYDRRNTGELFF. As DNA, the CDR3 is TGTGCCAGCAGTTACGACAGGAGGAACACCGGGGAGCTGTTTTTT.

This clonotype showed up just a few times. The chain is built from TRBV18 and TRBJ2-5, with a possible D match to TRBD2 (6 bases). CDR3 length equals 15 residues. Germline V lookup: CDR1 KGHSH, CDR2 LQKENI. V lost 3 bases and J 2 bases, leaving 13 bases between the germline ends. The CDR3 spells CASSPAGWRQETQYF. The CDR3 bases are TGTGCCAGCTCACCCGCGGGATGGCGGCAAGAGACCCAGTACTTC.

J is TRBJ1-1 and V is TRBV7-9, with D possibly matching TRBD1 (5 bases). Germline values: CDR1 SEHNR, CDR2 FQNEAQ (reference sequence). The CDR3 is 11 residues long. The V and J ends lost 10 bases and 5 bases respectively, with 11 bases between them. CDR3 amino acids: CATRGETEAFF. The CDR3 DNA sequence: TGTGCCACCCGGGGGGAAACTGAAGCTTTCTTT.

Ten or more counts support this clonotype. The chain couples TRBV11-2 to TRBJ1-1; 8 positions agree with TRBD1. J gave up 4 bases and V 2 bases, and 6 bases lay outside the gene matches. The CDR3 contains 15 residues. The V gene's germline CDR1 is SGHAT and CDR2 FQNNGV. CDR3 in DNA: TGTGCCAGCAGCTTACAGGGGGCGCAGAGCACTGAAGCTTTCTTT. It translates to CASSLQGAQSTEAFF.